This T cell receptor (beta chain) was recorded in a study of T cell repertoires in ileal Crohn's disease. In the study overall: Median disease duration was approximately eight years; 35% smoked at surgery. The study, taken as a whole, reports: Compared with non-smokers, active smokers at surgery showed more clonal expansions.

For this clone: Its cognate antigen is unknown.

This CDR3 has 16 amino acids. V was trimmed by 0 bases and J by 2 bases, leaving 13 bases between them. Germline V gene data show CDR1 as SGHRS and CDR2 as YFSETQ. Clones were read by immunoSEQ multiplex PCR, and TCRdb kept only the in-frame ones, dropping some. The sample includes thousands of clones, roughly 95% of them seen just once. Sequencing was performed on ileal tissue. The rearrangement uses TRBV5-1 and TRBJ2-3, with D perhaps TRBD2 (6 bases). This sequence was found in an adult with Crohn's disease. The CDR3 reads CASSLGDFAITDTQYF. The CDR3 DNA reads as TGCGCCAGCAGCTTGGGGGACTTCGCTATCACAGATACGCAGTATTTT.